This TCR beta chain was recovered during a study of CD8 T cells in ankylosing spondylitis. Via MiXCR, TCRdb re-called the 5' RACE reads, giving one row per CDR3 protein. The sample shows around 180,000 distinct CDR3 sequences, approximately 18% of them seen only once. V was cut by 4 bases and J by 3 bases, with 10 bases left in between. The CDR3 is 12 amino acids. Germline CDR1 and CDR2: SQVTM and ANQGSEA. This clonotype has at least ten counts. Its antigen is not identified. General study findings and limits: Seemingly characteristic of ankylosing spondylitis blood was a TCR beta motif consisting of under 10 highly homologous variants. In peripheral blood, disease-linked CD8+ clones occurred at relatively low frequencies.

The chain recombines TRBV29-1 with TRBJ2-7; D gene unclear. Sample: blood, either unsorted or a sorted T cell fraction (not recorded which). The receptor comes from a male donor aged 10 to 35 with ankylosing spondylitis or in good health (not recorded which). In nucleotides, the CDR3 is TGCAGCGTTGTCTTGAGCATCTACGAGCAGTACTTC. As protein: CSVVLSIYEQYF.